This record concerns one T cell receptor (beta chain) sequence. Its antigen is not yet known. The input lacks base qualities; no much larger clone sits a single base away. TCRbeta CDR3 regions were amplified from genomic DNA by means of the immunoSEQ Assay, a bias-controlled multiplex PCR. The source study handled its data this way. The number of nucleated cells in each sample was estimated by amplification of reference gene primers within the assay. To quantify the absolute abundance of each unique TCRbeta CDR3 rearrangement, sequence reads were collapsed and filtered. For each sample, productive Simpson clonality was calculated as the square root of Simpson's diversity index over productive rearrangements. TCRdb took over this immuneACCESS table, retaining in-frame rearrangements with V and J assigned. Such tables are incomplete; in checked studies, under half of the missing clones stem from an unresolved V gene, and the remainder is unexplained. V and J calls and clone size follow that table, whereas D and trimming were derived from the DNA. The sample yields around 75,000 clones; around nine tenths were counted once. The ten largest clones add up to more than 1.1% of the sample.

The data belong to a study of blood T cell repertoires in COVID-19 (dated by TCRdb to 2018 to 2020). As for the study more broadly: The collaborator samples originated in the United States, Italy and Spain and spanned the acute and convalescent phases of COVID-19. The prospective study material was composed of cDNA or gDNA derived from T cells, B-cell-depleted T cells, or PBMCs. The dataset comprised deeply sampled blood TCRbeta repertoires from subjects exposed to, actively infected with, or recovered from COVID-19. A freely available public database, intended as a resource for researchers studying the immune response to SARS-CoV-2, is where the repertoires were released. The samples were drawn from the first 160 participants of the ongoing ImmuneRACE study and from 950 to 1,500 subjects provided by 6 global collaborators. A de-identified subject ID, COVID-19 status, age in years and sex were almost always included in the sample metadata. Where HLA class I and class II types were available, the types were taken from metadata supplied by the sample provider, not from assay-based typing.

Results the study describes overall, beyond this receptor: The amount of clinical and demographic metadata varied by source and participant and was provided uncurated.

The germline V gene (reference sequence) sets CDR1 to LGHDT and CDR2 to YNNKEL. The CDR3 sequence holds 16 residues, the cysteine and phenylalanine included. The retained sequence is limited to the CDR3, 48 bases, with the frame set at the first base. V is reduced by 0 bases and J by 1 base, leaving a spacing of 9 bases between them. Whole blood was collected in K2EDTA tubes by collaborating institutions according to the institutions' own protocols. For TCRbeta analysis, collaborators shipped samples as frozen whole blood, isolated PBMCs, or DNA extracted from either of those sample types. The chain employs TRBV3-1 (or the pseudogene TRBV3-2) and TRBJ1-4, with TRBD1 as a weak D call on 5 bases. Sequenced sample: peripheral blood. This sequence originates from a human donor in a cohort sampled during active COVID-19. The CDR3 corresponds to CASSQEDRGTNEKLFF. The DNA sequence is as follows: TGTGCCAGCAGCCAAGAGGATAGGGGAACTAATGAAAAACTGTTTTTT.